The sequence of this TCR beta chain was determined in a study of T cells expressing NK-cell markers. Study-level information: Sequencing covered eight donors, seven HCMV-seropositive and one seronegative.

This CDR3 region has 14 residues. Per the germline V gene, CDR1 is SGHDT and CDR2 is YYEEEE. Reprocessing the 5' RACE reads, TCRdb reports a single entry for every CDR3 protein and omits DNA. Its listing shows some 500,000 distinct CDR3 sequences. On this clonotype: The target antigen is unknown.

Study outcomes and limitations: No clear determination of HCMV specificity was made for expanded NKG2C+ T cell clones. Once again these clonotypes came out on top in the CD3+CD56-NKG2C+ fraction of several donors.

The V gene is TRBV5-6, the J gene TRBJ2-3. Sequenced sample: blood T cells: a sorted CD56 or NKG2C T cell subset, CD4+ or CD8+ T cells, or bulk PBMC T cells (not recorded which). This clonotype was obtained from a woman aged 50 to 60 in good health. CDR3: CASSLDSNADTQYF.